This T cell receptor (beta chain) comes out of a study of cytomegalovirus exposure and HLA in healthy donors. PCR used 60 Vbeta primers and 13 Jbeta primers. Generated by immunoSEQ multiplex PCR, the TCRdb table keeps only in-frame clones and is missing some. The data contain more than 95,000 clones, about 16% of them singletons. This CDR3 region has 14 residues. From germline, CDR1 is SGDLS and CDR2 YYNGEE. J gave up 2 bases and V 3 bases, and 3 bases lay outside the gene matches. The chain uses TRBV9 and TRBJ1-1; 8 nucleotides line up with TRBD1. This clonotype was obtained from a female donor in good health and CMV-seronegative. Material: PBMCs. The CDR3 region is CASSDGTGNTEAFF. The DNA for the CDR3 is TGTGCCAGCAGCGATGGGACAGGTAACACTGAAGCTTTCTTT.